This T cell receptor beta chain was profiled in a study of somatic mutations in cytotoxic T cells in rheumatoid arthritis. Study summary: Flow-sorting brought some V beta antibody-stained T-cell populations to nearly 100% purity, V beta1+ cells sequenced for TCRB among them.

Worth noting for this clone: Antigen unknown.

Using immunoSEQ multiplex PCR, the repertoire was profiled, and TCRdb retains in-frame clones only, with some absent. Among 9,500 to 15,000 clones, 80% were seen once, and the ten largest hold over 11%. Germline values: CDR1 MGHRA, CDR2 YSYEKL. This CDR3 has 14 amino acids. V was cut by 2 bases and J by 2 bases, with 9 bases left in between. Points from the study as a whole: Antigenic targets recognized by the expanded CD8+ clones remained undetermined.

This clonotype originated in a man between 45 and 60 years old in good health. Sequencing was carried out using CD8+ T cells sorted from blood. The chain carries TRBV4-1 and TRBJ1-2; D call uncertain. CDR3 in DNA: TGCGCCAGCAGCCAACACGGACGGAACTATGGCTACACCTTC. It codes for CASSQHGRNYGYTF.